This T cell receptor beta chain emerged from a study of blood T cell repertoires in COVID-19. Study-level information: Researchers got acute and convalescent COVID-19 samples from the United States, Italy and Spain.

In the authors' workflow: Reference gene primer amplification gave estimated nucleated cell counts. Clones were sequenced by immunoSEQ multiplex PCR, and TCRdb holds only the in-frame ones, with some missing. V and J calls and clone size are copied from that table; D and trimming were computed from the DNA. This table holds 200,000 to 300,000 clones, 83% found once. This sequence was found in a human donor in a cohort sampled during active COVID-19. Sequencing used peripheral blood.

As DNA, the CDR3 is TGTGCCAGCAGCTGGGGAGGGGAGGGCTATGGCTACACCTTC. Translation gives CASSWGGEGYGYTF. The V and J genes are TRBV28 and TRBJ1-2, with D possibly matching TRBD1 (5 bases). The CDR3 is 14 amino acids. From germline, CDR1 is MDHEN and CDR2 SYDVKM. Trimming stripped 6 bases from V and 4 bases from J, with 15 bases between.